This T cell receptor beta chain was obtained from a study of cytomegalovirus exposure and HLA in healthy donors. General study results and limits: The later analysis indicated that the majority of CMV-associated TCR beta chains appeared HLA-restricted.

The CDR3 length is 14 residues. CDR1 is ENHRY and CDR2 is SYGVKD in the germline V gene. Trimming stripped 0 bases from V and 2 bases from J, with 7 bases between. Use of 60 Vbeta and 13 Jbeta primers characterized the PCR. In the original workflow: Roughly 11 million shared chains were among roughly 81 million unique TCR beta chains counted in a later analysis. TCRdb keeps only in-frame clones here, not all; method: immunoSEQ multiplex PCR. That table supplies the V and J calls and clone size; D and trimming were determined from the DNA. The table lists about 140,000 clones, 80% of them singletons. As for this clone: Its antigen is not known.

This chain uses TRBV10-3 with TRBJ2-5, with a tentative D call TRBD2 (6 bases). The specimen was PBMCs. The receptor comes from a man aged 30-40 years in good health. CDR3 region: CAISESSGQETQYF. The DNA of the CDR3 is TGTGCCATCAGTGAGTCGAGCGGGCAAGAGACCCAGTACTTC.